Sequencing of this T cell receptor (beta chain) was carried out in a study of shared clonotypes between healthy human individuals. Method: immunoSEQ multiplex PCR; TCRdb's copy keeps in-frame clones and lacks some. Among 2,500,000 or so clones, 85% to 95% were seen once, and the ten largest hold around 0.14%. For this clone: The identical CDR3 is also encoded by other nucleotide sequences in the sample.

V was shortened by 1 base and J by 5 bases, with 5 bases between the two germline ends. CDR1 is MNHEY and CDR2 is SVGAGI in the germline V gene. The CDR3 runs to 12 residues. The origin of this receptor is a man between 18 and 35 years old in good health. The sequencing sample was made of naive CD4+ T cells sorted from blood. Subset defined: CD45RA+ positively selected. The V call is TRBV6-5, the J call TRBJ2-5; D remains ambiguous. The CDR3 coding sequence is TGTGCCAGCAGTTACTTCGGGGAGACCCAGTACTTC. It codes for CASSYFGETQYF.